Below are 21 T cell receptor beta chains sequenced from a single sample in a study of CD8 T cells in Susac syndrome (dated by TCRdb to the late 2010s). The library was obtained by the immunoSEQ multiplex PCR assay. RNA was extracted using the RNeasy kit, and roughly 0.5 to 1 ug of the RNA was reverse transcribed with random hexamers. TCRdb took the public reads, trimmed them with fastp at Q25, ran MiXCR for clone calling and kept in-frame beta chains. Each CDR3 protein appears once, grouped with its most common genes and DNA. Across this sample there are about 190,000 distinct CDR3 sequences, with just under 95% seen only once. About 0.15% of the sample rests with the top ten. Sequencing was done on a sample of CD8+ T cells from PBMCs. The receptor source for this set is a human donor with Susac syndrome.

The V and J genes are TRBV5-1 and TRBJ2-7; tentatively, D is TRBD1 (6 bases). The germline V gene has CDR1 SGHRS and CDR2 YFSETQ. The V end was cut by 4 bases, the J end by 3 bases, with 14 bases between. This CDR3 has 14 residues. The CDR3 here is CASSQSDSIYEQYF. CDR3 DNA: TGCGCCAGCAGCCAGTCGGACAGTATCTACGAGCAGTACTTC.

The CDR3 sequence is CATLRDGLEQYF. The CDR3 DNA sequence: TGTGCCACCCTCCGGGACGGCCTCGAGCAGTACTTC. The chain combines TRBV28 with TRBJ2-7; D is possibly TRBD1 or TRBD2 (5 bases each). CDR1 and CDR2 (germline): MDHEN, SYDVKM. The V and J ends lost 10 bases and 6 bases respectively, with 16 bases between them. This CDR3 region has 12 residues. Drawing the rest from reference TRBV28 and TRBJ2-7, the complete variable domain is DVKVTQSSRYLVKRTGEKVFLECVQDMDHENMFWYRQDPGLGLRLIYFSYDVKMKEKGDIPEGYSVSREKKERFSLILESASTNQTSMYLCATLRDGLEQYFGPGTRLTVT.

This chain links TRBV20-1 with TRBJ2-3; 9 bases line up with TRBD2. Germline lookup yields CDR1 DFQATT and CDR2 SNEGSKA (reference sequence). The V and J ends lost 0 bases and 4 bases, in that order; junction bases with no gene match: 5. The CDR3 is 15 residues long. The CDR3 DNA follows: TGCAGTGCTAGAGATATCCAGCGGGGGGCAGATACGCAGTATTTT. This encodes CSARDIQRGADTQYF.

The count of this clonotype is one. This chain connects TRBV12-5 to TRBJ1-3; D is unresolved. The germline V gene has CDR1 LGHNT and CDR2 FRNRAP. The CDR3 sequence is 14 residues long. V was cut by 6 bases and J by 4 bases, with 13 bases left in between. The DNA for the CDR3 is TGTGCTAGTGGGCCTCTCCAGACAGGAAACACCATATATTTT. Protein sequence: CASGPLQTGNTIYF.

V gene TRBV28 combines with J gene TRBJ1-2, with a weak D call TRBD1 (6 bases). The CDR3 has 16 amino acids. Between the trimmed V and J ends, which lost 5 bases and 1 base, there was a span of 17 bases. In germline, CDR1 is MDHEN, CDR2 SYDVKM. The CDR3 DNA reads TGTGCCAGCAGTCTATCCCGACAGGACAATAACTATGGCTACACCTTC. Translating it yields CASSLSRQDNNYGYTF.

This chain connects TRBV27 to TRBJ2-7; D is uncertain. This CDR3 has 15 residues. Per the germline V gene, CDR1 is MNHEY and CDR2 is SMNVEV (reference sequence). V was trimmed by 0 bases and J by 3 bases, leaving 12 bases between them. DNA of the CDR3: TGTGCCAGCAGTTTATCGATCGGCGAAATCTACGAGCAGTACTTC. Residues: CASSLSIGEIYEQYF.

The gene calls are TRBV9 and TRBJ2-5; the D is unclear. This CDR3 contains 12 residues. Germline V lookup: CDR1 SGDLS, CDR2 YYNGEE. V lost 9 bases and J 5 bases, leaving 14 bases between the germline ends. Written as DNA, the CDR3 is TGTGCCACCAAAGCAACGTTGGAGACCCAGTACTTC. This sequence encodes CATKATLETQYF.

The genes are TRBV2 and TRBJ2-1, with 7 bases matching TRBD1. The CDR3 has 13 amino acids. V was clipped by 10 bases and J by 5 bases; unmatched bases: 8. Germline V CDR1 and CDR2: SNHLY, FYNNEI. CDR3 in DNA: TGTGCCACTGGGGACAGTCGAAACAATGAGCAGTTCTTC. It translates to CATGDSRNNEQFF.

The chain uses TRBV28 and TRBJ2-3; no reliable D call. V dropped 3 bases and J dropped 4 bases, with 11 bases sitting between them. This CDR3 is 14 amino acids long. Looked up from germline, CDR1 is MDHEN and CDR2 is SYDVKM. The CDR3 coding sequence is TGTGCCAGCAGTTTTGACTTAAGCTCAGATACGCAGTATTTT. Translating it yields CASSFDLSSDTQYF.

The V call is TRBV15, the J call TRBJ2-7; D gene unclear. Germline V gene lookup returns CDR1 LNHNV and CDR2 YYDKDF (reference sequence). The CDR3 extends over 16 amino acids. Trimming shortened V by 1 base and J by 0 bases, and 13 bases separated the two germline ends. The CDR3 bases are TGTGCCACCAGCAGAGCCGGTAGAGGCCTCTCCTACGAGCAGTACTTC. Its translation: CATSRAGRGLSYEQYF.

This clonotype has only one observation. V gene TRBV28 combines with J gene TRBJ2-1; 11 bases fit TRBD2. Germline V gene sequence: CDR1 MDHEN, CDR2 SYDVKM. Trimming at V came to 5 bases and at J to 8 bases, leaving 11 bases not matched to a gene. The CDR3 covers 16 residues. Written as DNA, the CDR3 is TGTGCCAGCAGTCCGAAACTAGCGGGAGTTTTGCATGAGCAGTTCTTC. Its protein is CASSPKLAGVLHEQFF. The full variable domain, its missing parts supplied by reference TRBV28 and TRBJ2-1, is DVKVTQSSRYLVKRTGEKVFLECVQDMDHENMFWYRQDPGLGLRLIYFSYDVKMKEKGDIPEGYSVSREKKERFSLILESASTNQTSMYLCASSPKLAGVLHEQFFGPGTRLTVL.

V and J are TRBV7-8 and TRBJ2-2, with 9 bases matching TRBD2. The CDR3 length is 13 residues. The V gene's germline CDR1 is SGHVS and CDR2 FQNEAQ. J gave up 7 bases and V 8 bases, and 5 bases lay outside the gene matches. CDR3 nucleotide sequence: TGTGCCAGCGGCGGGGGGGTGAACGGGGAGCTGTTTTTT. It yields the protein CASGGGVNGELFF.

The chain links TRBV7-6 to TRBJ2-1; 14 bases agree with TRBD2. This CDR3 has 17 residues. The J segment lost 5 bases and the V segment lost 5 bases, leaving 8 bases of the junction unmatched. The V gene's germline CDR1 is SGHVS and CDR2 FNYEAQ. The CDR3 DNA sequence: TGTGCCAGCAGCCCGGGACTAGCGGGGGAGGGCAACAATGAGCAGTTCTTC. It is translated as CASSPGLAGEGNNEQFF.

The chain couples TRBV27 to TRBJ1-1; unclear D gene. V lost 4 bases and J 6 bases, leaving 3 bases between the germline ends. In germline, CDR1 is MNHEY, CDR2 SMNVEV (reference sequence). The CDR3 totals 10 residues. The CDR3 sequence: CASSSPEAFF. In nucleotides, the CDR3 is TGTGCCAGCAGTTCCCCTGAAGCTTTCTTT.

The chain is built from TRBV4-1 and TRBJ2-1, with D possibly TRBD1 on 5 matching bases. The CDR3 is made up of 15 amino acids. Germline CDR1 and CDR2: MGHRA and YSYEKL. Trimming took 1 base from V and 3 from J, leaving 10 bases between them. The CDR3 region is CASSQVQGDYNEQFF. The CDR3, as DNA: TGCGCCAGCAGCCAAGTCCAGGGTGACTACAATGAGCAGTTCTTC.

The chain employs TRBV19 and TRBJ2-1, with 8 bases aligning to TRBD2. The J segment lost 8 bases and the V segment lost 1 base, leaving 7 bases of the junction unmatched. The CDR3 loop spans 15 amino acids. The V gene's germline CDR1 is LNHDA and CDR2 SQIVND (reference sequence). In nucleotides, the CDR3 is TGTGCCAGTAGTATAGGTCCGGGAGGGAAATATGAGCAGTTCTTC. This encodes CASSIGPGGKYEQFF.

This chain links TRBV15 with TRBJ2-7; weak D call: TRBD2 (6 bases). This CDR3 is 13 amino acids long. Germline lookup yields CDR1 LNHNV and CDR2 YYDKDF (reference sequence). Trimming shortened V by 5 bases and J by 4 bases, and 12 bases separated the two germline ends. The CDR3 DNA follows: TGTGCCACCAGCGGAGGGGACGGGTACGAGCAGTACTTC. Amino acids: CATSGGDGYEQYF.

J is TRBJ2-5 and V is TRBV12-3 or TRBV12-4; 7 nucleotides align to TRBD1. The ends lost 8 bases at V and 2 bases at J; junction bases unmatched: 5. This CDR3 contains 13 residues. This CDR3 reads CASADRVQETQYF. The CDR3 DNA sequence: TGTGCCAGCGCCGACAGGGTACAAGAGACCCAGTACTTC.

The rearrangement uses TRBV29-1 and TRBJ1-1; the D is unclear. The germline CDR1 and CDR2 sequences are SQVTM and ANQGSEA. This CDR3 spans 11 amino acids. The ends were cut back, 7 bases at V and 1 base at J, with 7 bases in the middle. CDR3 region: CSGSENTEAFF. For the CDR3, the DNA is TGCAGCGGGTCGGAGAACACTGAAGCTTTCTTT.

The V call is TRBV4-1, the J call TRBJ1-1; tentative D call: TRBD1 (5 bases). The V end lost 4 bases, the J end lost 9 bases, and 15 bases lay between the germline ends. This CDR3 region has 13 residues. The V gene's germline CDR1 is MGHRA and CDR2 YSYEKL. CDR3 sequence (DNA): TGCGCCAGCAGCCCCCCGGGGGGGTTGCAAGCTTTCTTT. This codes for CASSPPGGLQAFF.

The chain couples TRBV14 to TRBJ1-5; tentatively, D is TRBD1 (5 bases). The V and J ends lost 2 bases and 2 bases respectively, with 16 bases between them. The CDR3 covers 17 residues. The V gene's germline CDR1 is SGHDN and CDR2 FVKESK. This chain's CDR3 is CASSQWIGARGNQPQHF. The CDR3 nucleotides are TGTGCCAGCAGCCAATGGATAGGGGCGCGTGGCAATCAGCCCCAGCATTTT.